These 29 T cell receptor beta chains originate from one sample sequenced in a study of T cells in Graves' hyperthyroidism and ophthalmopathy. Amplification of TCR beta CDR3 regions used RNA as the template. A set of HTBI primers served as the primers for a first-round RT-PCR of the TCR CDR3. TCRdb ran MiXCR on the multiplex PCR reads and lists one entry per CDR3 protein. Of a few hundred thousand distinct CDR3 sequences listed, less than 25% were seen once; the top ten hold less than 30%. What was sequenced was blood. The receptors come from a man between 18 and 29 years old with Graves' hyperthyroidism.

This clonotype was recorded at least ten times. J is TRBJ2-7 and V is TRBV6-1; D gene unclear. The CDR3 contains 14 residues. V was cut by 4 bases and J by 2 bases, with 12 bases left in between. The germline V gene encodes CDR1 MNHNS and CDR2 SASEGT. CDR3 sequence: CASSAATVTYEQYF. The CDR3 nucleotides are TGTGCCAGCAGTGCGGCGACGGTGACCTACGAGCAGTACTTC.

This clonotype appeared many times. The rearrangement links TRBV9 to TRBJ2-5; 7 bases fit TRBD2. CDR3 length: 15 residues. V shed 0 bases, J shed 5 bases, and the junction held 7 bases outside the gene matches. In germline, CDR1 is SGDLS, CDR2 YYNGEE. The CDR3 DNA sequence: TGTGCCAGCAGCGTAGGTCCGGGGGGATGGGAGACCCAGTACTTC. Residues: CASSVGPGGWETQYF.

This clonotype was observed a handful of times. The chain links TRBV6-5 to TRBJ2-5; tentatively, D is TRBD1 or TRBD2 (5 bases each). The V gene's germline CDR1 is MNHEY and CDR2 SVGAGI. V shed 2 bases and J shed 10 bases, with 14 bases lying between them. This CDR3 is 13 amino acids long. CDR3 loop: CASSYPGTTDQYF. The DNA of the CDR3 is TGTGCCAGCAGTTACCCCGGGACCACGGACCAGTACTTC.

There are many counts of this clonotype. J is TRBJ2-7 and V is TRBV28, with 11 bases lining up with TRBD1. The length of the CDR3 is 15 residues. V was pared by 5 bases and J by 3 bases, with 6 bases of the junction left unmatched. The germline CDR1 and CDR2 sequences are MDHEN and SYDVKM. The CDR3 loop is CASSPSGTGGYEQYF. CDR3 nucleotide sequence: TGTGCCAGCAGTCCGTCCGGGACAGGGGGCTACGAGCAGTACTTC.

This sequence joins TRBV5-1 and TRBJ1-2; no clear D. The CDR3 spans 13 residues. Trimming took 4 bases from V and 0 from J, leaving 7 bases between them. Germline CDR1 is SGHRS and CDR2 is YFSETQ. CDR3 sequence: CASSGSSNYGYTF. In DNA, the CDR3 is TGCGCCAGCAGCGGGTCTTCTAACTATGGCTACACCTTC.

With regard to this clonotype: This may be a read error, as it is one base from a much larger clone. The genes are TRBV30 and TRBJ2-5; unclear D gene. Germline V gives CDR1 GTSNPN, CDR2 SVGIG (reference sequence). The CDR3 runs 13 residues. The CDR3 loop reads CAWSGSVQEAQYF. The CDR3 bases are TGTGCCTGGAGTGGCAGTGTGCAAGAGGCCCAGTACTTC.

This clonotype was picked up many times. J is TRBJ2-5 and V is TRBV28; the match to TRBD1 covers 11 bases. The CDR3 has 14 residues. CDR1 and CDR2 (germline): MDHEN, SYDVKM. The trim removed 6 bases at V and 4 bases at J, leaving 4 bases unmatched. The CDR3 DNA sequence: TGTGCCAGCAGCACGGGGACAGGGGGAGAGACCCAGTACTTC. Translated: CASSTGTGGETQYF.

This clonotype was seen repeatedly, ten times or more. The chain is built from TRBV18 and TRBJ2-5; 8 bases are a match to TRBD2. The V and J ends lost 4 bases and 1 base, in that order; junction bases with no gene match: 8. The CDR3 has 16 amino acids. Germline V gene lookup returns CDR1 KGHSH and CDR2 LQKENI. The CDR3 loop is CASSRREGTSQETQYF. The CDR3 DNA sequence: TGTGCCAGCTCACGACGAGAGGGGACTAGCCAAGAGACCCAGTACTTC.

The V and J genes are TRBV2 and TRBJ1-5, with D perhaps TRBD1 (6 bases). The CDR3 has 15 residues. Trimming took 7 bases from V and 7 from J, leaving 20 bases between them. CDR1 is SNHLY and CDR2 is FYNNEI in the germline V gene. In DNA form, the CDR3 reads TGTGCCAGCACCCGAAAGGCCGGGACACAGCAGCCCCAGCATTTT. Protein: CASTRKAGTQQPQHF.

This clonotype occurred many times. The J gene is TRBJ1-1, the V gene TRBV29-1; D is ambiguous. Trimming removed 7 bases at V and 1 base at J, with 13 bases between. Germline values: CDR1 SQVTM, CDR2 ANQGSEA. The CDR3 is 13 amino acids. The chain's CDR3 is CSELRMENTEAFF. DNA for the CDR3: TGCAGCGAATTGAGGATGGAGAACACTGAAGCTTTCTTT.

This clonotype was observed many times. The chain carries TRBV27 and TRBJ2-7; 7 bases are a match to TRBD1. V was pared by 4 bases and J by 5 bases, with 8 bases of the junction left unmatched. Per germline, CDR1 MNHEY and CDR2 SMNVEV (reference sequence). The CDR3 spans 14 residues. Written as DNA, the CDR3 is TGTGCCAGCAGTTCCGGGACAGTTGTCCACGAGCAGTACTTC. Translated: CASSSGTVVHEQYF.

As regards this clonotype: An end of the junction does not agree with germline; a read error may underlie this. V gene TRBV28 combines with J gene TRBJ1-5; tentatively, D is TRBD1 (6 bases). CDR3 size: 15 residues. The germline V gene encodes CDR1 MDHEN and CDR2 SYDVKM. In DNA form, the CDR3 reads TGTGCCAGCTGTAAGCAGGGGTTAGGGGATCAGCCCCAGCACTTT. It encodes CASCKQGLGDQPQHF.

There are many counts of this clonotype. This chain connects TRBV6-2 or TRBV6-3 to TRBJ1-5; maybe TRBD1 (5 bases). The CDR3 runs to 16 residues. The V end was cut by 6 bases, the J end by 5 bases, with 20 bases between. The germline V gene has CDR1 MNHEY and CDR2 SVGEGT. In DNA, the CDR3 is TGTGCCAGCAGGCGCCGAGGAGGGGTTCCCGATCAGCCCCAGCATTTT. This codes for CASRRRGGVPDQPQHF.

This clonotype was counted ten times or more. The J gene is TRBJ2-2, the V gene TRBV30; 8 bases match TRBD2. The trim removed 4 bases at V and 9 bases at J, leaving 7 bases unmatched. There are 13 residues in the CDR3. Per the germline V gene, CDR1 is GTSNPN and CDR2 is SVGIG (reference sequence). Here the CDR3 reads CAWTRGAFRELFF. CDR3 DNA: TGTGCCTGGACGCGGGGGGCCTTCCGGGAGCTGTTTTTT.

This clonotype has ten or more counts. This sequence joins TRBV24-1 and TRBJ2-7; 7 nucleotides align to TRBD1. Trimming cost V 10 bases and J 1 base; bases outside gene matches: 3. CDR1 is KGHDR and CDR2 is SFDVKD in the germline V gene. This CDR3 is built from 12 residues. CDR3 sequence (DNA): TGTGCCACGCAGGGGGTTTCCTACGAGCAGTACTTC. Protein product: CATQGVSYEQYF.

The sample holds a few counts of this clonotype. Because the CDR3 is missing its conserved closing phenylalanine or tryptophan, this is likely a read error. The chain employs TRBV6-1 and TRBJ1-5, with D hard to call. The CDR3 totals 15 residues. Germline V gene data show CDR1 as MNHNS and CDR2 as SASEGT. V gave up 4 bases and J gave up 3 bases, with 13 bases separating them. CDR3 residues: CASSATGLLNQPQHY. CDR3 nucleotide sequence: TGTGCCAGCAGTGCGACTGGACTGCTCAATCAGCCCCAGCATTAT.

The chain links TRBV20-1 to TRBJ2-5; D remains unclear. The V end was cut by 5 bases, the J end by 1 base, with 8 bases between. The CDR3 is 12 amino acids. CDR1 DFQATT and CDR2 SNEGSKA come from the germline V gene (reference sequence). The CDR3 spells CSAWWGQETQYF. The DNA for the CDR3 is TGCAGTGCTTGGTGGGGCCAAGAGACCCAGTACTTC.

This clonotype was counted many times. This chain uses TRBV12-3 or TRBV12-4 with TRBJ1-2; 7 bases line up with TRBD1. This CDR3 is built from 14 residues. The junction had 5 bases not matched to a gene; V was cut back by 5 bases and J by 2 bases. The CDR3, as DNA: TGTGCCAGCAGTACCGGACAGGTCAACTATGGCTACACCTTC. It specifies CASSTGQVNYGYTF.

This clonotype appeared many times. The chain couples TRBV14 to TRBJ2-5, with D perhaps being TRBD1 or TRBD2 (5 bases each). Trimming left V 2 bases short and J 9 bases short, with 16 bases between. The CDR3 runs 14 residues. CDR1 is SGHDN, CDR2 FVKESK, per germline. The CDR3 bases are TGTGCCAGCAGCCAAAGGACGGGGCCAGCGGCCCAGTACTTC. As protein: CASSQRTGPAAQYF.

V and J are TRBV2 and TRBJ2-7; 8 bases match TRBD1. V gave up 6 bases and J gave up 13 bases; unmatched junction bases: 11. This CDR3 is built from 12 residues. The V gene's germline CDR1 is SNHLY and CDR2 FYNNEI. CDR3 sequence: CASRDFGQGVYF. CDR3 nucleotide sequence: TGTGCCAGCAGAGATTTTGGACAGGGTGTTTACTTC.

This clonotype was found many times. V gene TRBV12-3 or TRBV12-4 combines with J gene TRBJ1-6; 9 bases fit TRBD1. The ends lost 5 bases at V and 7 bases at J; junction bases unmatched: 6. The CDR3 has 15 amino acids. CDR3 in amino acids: CASSRAGTGNSPLHF. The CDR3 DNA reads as TGTGCCAGCAGTCGGGCCGGGACAGGGAATTCACCCCTCCACTTT.

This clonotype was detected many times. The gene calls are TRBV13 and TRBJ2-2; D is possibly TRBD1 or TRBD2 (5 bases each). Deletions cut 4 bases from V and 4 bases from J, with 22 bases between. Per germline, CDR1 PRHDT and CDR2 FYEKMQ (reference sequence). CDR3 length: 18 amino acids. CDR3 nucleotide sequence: TGTGCCAGCAGCTCCTCCCGGTTGGGACCCTCGGGCACCGGGGAGCTGTTTTTT. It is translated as CASSSSRLGPSGTGELFF. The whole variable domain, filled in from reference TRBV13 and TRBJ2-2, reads AAGVIQSPRHLIKEKRETATLKCYPIPRHDTVYWYQQGPGQDPQFLISFYEKMQSDKGSIPDRFSAQQFSDYHSELNMSSLELGDSALYFCASSSSRLGPSGTGELFFGEGSRLTVL.

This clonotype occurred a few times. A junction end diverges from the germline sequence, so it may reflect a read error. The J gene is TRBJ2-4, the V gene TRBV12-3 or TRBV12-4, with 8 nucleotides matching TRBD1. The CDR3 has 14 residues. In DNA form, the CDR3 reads TGTGCCAGCAGTCGTCCGGACAGGGAAAACATTAAGTACTTC. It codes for CASSRPDRENIKYF.

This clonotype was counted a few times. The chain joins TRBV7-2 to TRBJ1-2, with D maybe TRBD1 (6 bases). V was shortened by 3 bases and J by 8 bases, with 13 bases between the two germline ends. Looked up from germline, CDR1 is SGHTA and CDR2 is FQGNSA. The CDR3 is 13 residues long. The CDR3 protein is CASSFGTRLGYTF. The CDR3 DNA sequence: TGTGCCAGCAGCTTCGGGACACGCTTAGGCTACACCTTC.

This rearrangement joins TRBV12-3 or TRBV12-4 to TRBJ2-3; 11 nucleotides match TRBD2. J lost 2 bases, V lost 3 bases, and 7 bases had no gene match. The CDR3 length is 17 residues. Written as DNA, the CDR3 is TGTGCCAGCAGTTTGACTCTAGCGGGGGGTCACACAGATACGCAGTATTTT. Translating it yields CASSLTLAGGHTDTQYF.

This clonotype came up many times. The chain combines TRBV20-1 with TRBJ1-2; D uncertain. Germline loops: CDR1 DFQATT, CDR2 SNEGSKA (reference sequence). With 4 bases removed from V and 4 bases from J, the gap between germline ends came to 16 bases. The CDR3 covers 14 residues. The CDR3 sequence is CSATPPGQLYGYTF. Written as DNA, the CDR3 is TGCAGTGCTACCCCCCCCGGGCAGCTCTATGGCTACACCTTC.

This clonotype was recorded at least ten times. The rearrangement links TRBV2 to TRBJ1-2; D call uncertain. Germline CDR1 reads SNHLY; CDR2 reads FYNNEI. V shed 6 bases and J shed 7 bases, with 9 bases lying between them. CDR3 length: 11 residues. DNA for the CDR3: TGTGCCAGCAGCCCCGCGGGTGGCTACACCTTC. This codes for CASSPAGGYTF.

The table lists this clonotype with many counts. The CDR3: CAWSVRIYEQYF. CDR3 in DNA: TGTGCCTGGAGTGTACGTATCTACGAGCAGTACTTC. The chain has TRBV30 and TRBJ2-7; no clear D. The CDR3 extends over 12 amino acids. Trimming pared 0 bases from V and 3 bases from J, leaving 6 bases between. Germline loops: CDR1 GTSNPN, CDR2 SVGIG (reference sequence).

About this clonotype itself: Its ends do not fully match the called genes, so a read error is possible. The CDR3 here is CASSHSGGRGQPQHF. The CDR3 DNA reads as TGTGCCAGCAGTCACTCGGGGGGTAGAGGGCAGCCCCAGCATTTT. The chain links TRBV6-5 to TRBJ1-5, with TRBD1 as a possible D gene (5 bases). The CDR3 contains 15 residues. The germline gives CDR1 MNHEY, CDR2 SVGAGI.